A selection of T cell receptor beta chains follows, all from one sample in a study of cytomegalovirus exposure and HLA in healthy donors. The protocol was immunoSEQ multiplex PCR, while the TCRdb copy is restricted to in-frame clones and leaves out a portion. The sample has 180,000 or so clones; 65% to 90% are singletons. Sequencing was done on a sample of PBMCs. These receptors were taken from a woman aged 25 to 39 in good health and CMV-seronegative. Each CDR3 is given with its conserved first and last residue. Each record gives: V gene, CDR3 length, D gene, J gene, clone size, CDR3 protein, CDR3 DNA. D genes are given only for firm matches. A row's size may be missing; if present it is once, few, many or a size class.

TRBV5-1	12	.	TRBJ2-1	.	CASSEGGDEQFF	TGCGCCAGCAGTGAAGGGGGTGATGAGCAGTTCTTC
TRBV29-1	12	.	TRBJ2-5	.	CSVARGQETQYF	TGCAGCGTTGCCCGGGGCCAAGAGACCCAGTACTTC
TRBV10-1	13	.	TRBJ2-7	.	CASSDGNSYEQYF	TGCGCCAGCAGTGACGGGAACTCCTACGAGCAGTACTTC
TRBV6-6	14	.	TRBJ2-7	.	CASSYLNREGEQYF	TGTGCCAGCAGTTACTTGAACAGGGAGGGCGAGCAGTACTTC
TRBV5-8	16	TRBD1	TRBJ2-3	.	CASRPGTGGGTDTQYF	TGTGCCAGCAGACCTGGGACAGGGGGGGGCACAGATACGCAGTATTTT
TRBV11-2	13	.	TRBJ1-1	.	CASSFPGYSEAFF	TGTGCCAGCAGCTTCCCGGGATACTCTGAAGCTTTCTTT
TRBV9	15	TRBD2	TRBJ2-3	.	CASSVGGGTSDTQYF	TGTGCCAGCAGCGTAGGGGGGGGAACATCAGATACGCAGTATTTT
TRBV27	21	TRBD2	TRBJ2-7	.	CASSPPRGTSGGSSPSYEQYF	TGTGCCAGCAGTCCCCCACGAGGGACTAGCGGAGGTTCCTCACCATCCTACGAGCAGTACTTC
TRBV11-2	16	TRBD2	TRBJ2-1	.	CASSSFAGGPYNEQFF	TGTGCCAGCAGCTCTTTCGCGGGGGGGCCTTACAATGAGCAGTTCTTC
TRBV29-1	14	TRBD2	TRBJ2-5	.	CSVSSAGVQETQYF	TGCAGCGTTAGTTCCGCGGGGGTCCAAGAGACCCAGTACTTC
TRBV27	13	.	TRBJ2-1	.	CASSLSPMSEQFF	TGTGCCAGCAGTTTATCACCGATGAGTGAGCAGTTCTTC
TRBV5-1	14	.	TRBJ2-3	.	CASSLARVPDTQYF	TGCGCCAGCAGCTTGGCGAGGGTTCCAGATACGCAGTATTTT
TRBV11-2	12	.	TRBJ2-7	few	CASSLTSHEQYF	TGTGCCAGCAGCCTAACTTCCCACGAGCAGTACTTC
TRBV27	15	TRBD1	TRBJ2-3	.	CASSARQGVTDTQYF	TGTGCCAGCAGCGCCAGACAGGGTGTCACAGATACGCAGTATTTT
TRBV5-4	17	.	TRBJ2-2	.	CASSWGPRTENTGELFF	TGTGCCAGCAGCTGGGGGCCTAGGACGGAGAACACCGGGGAGCTGTTTTTT
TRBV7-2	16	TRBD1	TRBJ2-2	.	CASRSTGGRNTGELFF	TGTGCCAGCAGGTCTACAGGGGGCCGTAACACCGGGGAGCTGTTTTTT
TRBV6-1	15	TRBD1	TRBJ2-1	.	CASRRWGTGGDEQFF	TGTGCCAGCCGCAGGTGGGGGACAGGGGGCGATGAGCAGTTCTTC
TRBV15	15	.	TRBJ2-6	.	CATSLGHSGANVLTF	TGTGCCACCAGCCTGGGACACTCTGGGGCCAACGTCCTGACTTTC
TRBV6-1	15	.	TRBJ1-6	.	CASSALQVAISPLHF	TGTGCCAGCAGTGCATTACAGGTTGCCATTTCACCCCTCCACTTT
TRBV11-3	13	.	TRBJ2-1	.	CASSLGGHNEQFF	TGTGCCAGCAGCTTAGGCGGGCACAATGAGCAGTTCTTC
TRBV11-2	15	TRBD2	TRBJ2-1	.	CASSSAGGRSNEQFF	TGTGCCAGCAGCTCGGCGGGGGGGCGGAGCAATGAGCAGTTCTTC
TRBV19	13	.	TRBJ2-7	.	CASSLQASYEQYF	TGTGCCAGTAGTCTACAGGCTTCCTACGAGCAGTACTTC
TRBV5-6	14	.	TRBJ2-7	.	CASSLTGETYEQYF	TGTGCCAGCAGCTTGACGGGAGAAACCTACGAGCAGTACTTC
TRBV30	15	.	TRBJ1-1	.	CAWSEHRASKTEAFF	TGTGCCTGGAGTGAGCACAGGGCGAGTAAGACTGAAGCTTTCTTT
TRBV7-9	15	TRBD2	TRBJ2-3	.	CASSLLSGSTDTQYF	TGTGCCAGCAGCTTACTTAGCGGGAGTACAGATACGCAGTATTTT
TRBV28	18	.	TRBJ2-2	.	CASSLPSGGQLNTGELFF	TGTGCCAGCAGTTTACCATCGGGGGGACAACTAAACACCGGGGAGCTGTTTTTT
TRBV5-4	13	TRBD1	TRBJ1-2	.	CASSLQGAGGYTF	TGTGCCAGCAGCTTGCAGGGGGCGGGGGGCTACACCTTC
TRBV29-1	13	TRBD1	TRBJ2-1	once	CSAGTGAYNEQFF	TGCAGCGCTGGGACAGGGGCCTACAATGAGCAGTTCTTC
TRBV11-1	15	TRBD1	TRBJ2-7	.	CASSAPGQGAWEQYF	TGTGCCAGCAGCGCACCGGGACAGGGGGCTTGGGAGCAGTACTTC
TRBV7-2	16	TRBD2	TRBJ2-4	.	CASSLVGLAGVSIQYF	TGTGCCAGCAGCTTAGTGGGACTAGCGGGAGTATCCATTCAGTACTTC
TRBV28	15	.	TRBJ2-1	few	CASSPPTASYNEQFF	TGTGCCAGCAGTCCCCCCACAGCTTCCTACAATGAGCAGTTCTTC
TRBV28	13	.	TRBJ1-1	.	CASSLTGITEAFF	TGTGCCAGCAGTTTAACAGGGATAACTGAAGCTTTCTTT
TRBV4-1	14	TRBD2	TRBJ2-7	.	CASSFRLAGYEQYF	TGCGCCAGCAGCTTCCGACTAGCGGGATACGAGCAGTACTTC
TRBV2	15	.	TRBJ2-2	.	CASSGTTWDTGELFF	TGTGCCAGCAGTGGGACTACGTGGGACACCGGGGAGCTGTTTTTT
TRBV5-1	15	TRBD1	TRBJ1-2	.	CASSGIGTANYGYTF	TGCGCCAGCAGCGGAATAGGGACAGCGAACTATGGCTACACCTTC
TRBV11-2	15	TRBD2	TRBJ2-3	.	CASSSDGLAEDTQYF	TGTGCCAGCAGCTCCGATGGACTAGCGGAAGATACGCAGTATTTT
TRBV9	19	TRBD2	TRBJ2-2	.	CASSPPWGSGDTYTGELFF	TGTGCCAGCAGCCCGCCTTGGGGGAGCGGGGATACTTACACCGGGGAGCTGTTTTTT
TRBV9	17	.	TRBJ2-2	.	CASSGGPGAGNTGELFF	TGTGCCAGCAGCGGAGGGCCGGGTGCGGGGAACACCGGGGAGCTGTTTTTT
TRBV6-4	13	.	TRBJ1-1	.	CASRMTENTEAFF	TGTGCCAGCAGGATGACAGAAAACACTGAAGCTTTCTTT